The rows below give T cell receptor beta chains drawn from one sample of a study of T cell responses to AZD1222 COVID-19 vaccine. TCRdb's table, derived via immunoSEQ multiplex PCR, lists solely in-frame clones and lacks some. Of 100,000 to 150,000 clones detected, over 75% appear once; the ten largest clones hold 6.9%. Sequencing used peripheral blood, obtained on day 0 of AZD1222 vaccination. The receptors were sampled from an adult in good health. CDR3s include the opening cysteine and the closing phenylalanine or tryptophan. The D gene is left open where the match is weak.

V: TRBV30; D: TRBD2; J: TRBJ2-3; CDR3: CACPSGGGDTQYF
V: TRBV11-2; D: NA; J: TRBJ2-3; CDR3: CASSLDFTDTQYF
V: TRBV6-5; D: TRBD1; J: TRBJ1-2; CDR3: CASSYRDRDYGYTF
V: TRBV18; D: NA; J: TRBJ2-7; CDR3: CASSPSGTSRSSYEQYF
V: TRBV6-4; D: NA; J: TRBJ2-3; CDR3: CASSRSNTDTQYF
V: TRBV6-2/TRBV6-3; D: TRBD1; J: TRBJ2-7; CDR3: CASSEDRVLEQYF
V: TRBV30; D: NA; J: TRBJ1-2; CDR3: CAWSTRHGYTF
V: TRBV5-5; D: TRBD1; J: TRBJ2-2; CDR3: CASSGWTGTTGELFF
V: TRBV18; D: TRBD1; J: TRBJ2-2; CDR3: CASSPQGAHTGELFF
V: TRBV4-1; D: TRBD2; J: TRBJ2-5; CDR3: CASSLSGTSGGSTPETQYF
V: TRBV19; D: NA; J: TRBJ1-5; CDR3: CASSIDTGTNQPQHF
V: TRBV7-2; D: TRBD2; J: TRBJ2-1; CDR3: CASSLAPTSHSSYNEQFF
V: TRBV18; D: TRBD1; J: TRBJ2-3; CDR3: CASSPPTGGSASDTQYF
V: TRBV10-1; D: NA; J: TRBJ2-7; CDR3: CASSEAHFYEQYF
V: TRBV6-6; D: TRBD1; J: TRBJ1-1; CDR3: CASSYSKGGRTEAFF
V: TRBV13; D: NA; J: TRBJ1-6; CDR3: CASSPRGDYNSPLHF
V: TRBV5-1; D: TRBD1; J: TRBJ1-2; CDR3: CASSGGDRPYYGYTF
V: TRBV28; D: NA; J: TRBJ1-3; CDR3: CASSPPYLGFSGNTIYF
V: TRBV5-1; D: NA; J: TRBJ2-3; CDR3: CASRLGTDTQYF
V: TRBV19; D: NA; J: TRBJ1-2; CDR3: CASSIQEGINYGYTF
V: TRBV5-4; D: NA; J: TRBJ2-7; CDR3: CASSSDPTYYEQYF
V: TRBV28; D: TRBD1; J: TRBJ1-4; CDR3: CASRHPGQGNEKLFF
V: TRBV5-1; D: NA; J: TRBJ1-5; CDR3: CASRGGDNQPQHF
V: TRBV30; D: NA; J: TRBJ1-1; CDR3: CAWSSGGATEAFF
V: TRBV27; D: TRBD1; J: TRBJ2-2; CDR3: CASSFDRGLSTGELFF
V: TRBV28; D: TRBD2; J: TRBJ2-7; CDR3: CASSRAGGGAGYEQYF
V: TRBV18; D: NA; J: TRBJ1-1; CDR3: CASSPPPWEYESEAFF
V: TRBV7-9; D: NA; J: TRBJ2-7; CDR3: CASSLNRYEQYF
V: TRBV18; D: NA; J: TRBJ2-5; CDR3: CASSPPNTVETQYF
V: TRBV10-3; D: TRBD1; J: TRBJ2-7; CDR3: CAIRETGTGSNEQYF
V: TRBV10-1; D: TRBD1; J: TRBJ1-1; CDR3: CASSEQGRTEAFF